These T cell receptor beta chains were read from a single sample in a study of shared clonotypes between healthy human individuals. TCRdb's copy holds only in-frame clones and misses some; the assay was immunoSEQ multiplex PCR. There are around 720,000 clones in the sample; around 73% occur only once, and 1.5% to 2% lies in the top ten. Sequencing was carried out using memory CD4+ T cells sorted from blood. The receptors shown here come from a woman aged 25 to 45 in good health. Both conserved end residues are part of each CDR3. The D gene is left open where the match is weak. Expanded clones get a size class; other rows say once, few or many, or leave the size out.

>TRBJ1-2|NA|NA|TRBV28
TGTGCCAGCAGTATTAACCGGGGCTACACCTTC
CASSINRGYTF
>TRBJ2-7|NA|NA|TRBV7-9
TGTGCCAGCAGCTTGAACGGGAACTACGAGCAGTACTTC
CASSLNGNYEQYF
>TRBJ2-7|NA|TRBD2|TRBV27
TGTGCCAGCACCCCCAGGACTAGCGACGAGCAGTACTTC
CASTPRTSDEQYF
>TRBJ2-2|few|NA|TRBV27
TGTGCCAGCAGCAGGGGGGGAGTTTCGACCGGGGAGCTGTTTTTT
CASSRGGVSTGELFF
>TRBJ2-1|few|TRBD2|TRBV4-2
TGTGCCAGCAGCCAGGGACTAGCGGGGGGGAATGAGCAGTTCTTC
CASSQGLAGGNEQFF
>TRBJ2-7|once|NA|TRBV5-1
TGCGCCAGCAGCTCGGGGGACTTGGACAGCAACGAGCAGTACTTC
CASSSGDLDSNEQYF
>TRBJ1-1|NA|NA|TRBV13
TGTGCCAGCAGATCGACAGGAGTACTATTGAACACTGAAGCTTTCTTT
CASRSTGVLLNTEAFF
>TRBJ2-7|NA|NA|TRBV4-1
TGCGCCAGCAGCCAGCCTAAGGGGTACTACGAGCAGTACTTC
CASSQPKGYYEQYF
>TRBJ1-5|NA|NA|TRBV7-2
TGTGCCAGCAGCTTAGTTGGGGGGCTCAATCAGCCCCAGCATTTT
CASSLVGGLNQPQHF
>TRBJ2-4|NA|NA|TRBV28
TGTGCCAGCAGACCCATCGACCACTACGGCATTCAGTACTTC
CASRPIDHYGIQYF
>TRBJ1-5|few|TRBD1|TRBV19
TGTGCCAGTAGTATGACAGGGGGACGTCAGCCCCAGCATTTT
CASSMTGGRQPQHF
>TRBJ1-5|NA|NA|TRBV28
TGTGCCAGCACCCTATCCGGGCCACCTTCTTCAGCCCAGCATTTT
CASTLSGPPSSAQHF
>TRBJ2-3|NA|NA|TRBV5-1
TGCGCCAGCAGTCGCTTATCTAGCGCGTTCACAGATACGCAGTACTTT
CASSRLSSAFTDTQYF
>TRBJ2-7|once|TRBD2|TRBV28
TGTGCCAGTAAAGCGGGAGCCCCGGGGGAGCAGTACTTC
CASKAGAPGEQYF
>TRBJ2-7|once|NA|TRBV7-9
TGTGCCAGCGCTGTATGGCCGTCCTACGAGCAGTACTTC
CASAVWPSYEQYF
>TRBJ1-2|once|NA|TRBV5-4
TGTGCCAGCAGCTTCGGAGAACCAGCTAACTATGGCTACACCTTC
CASSFGEPANYGYTF
>TRBJ1-4|NA|NA|TRBV6-5
TGTGCCAGCAGTTACCGCGGGGTTGACGAAAAACTGTTTTTT
CASSYRGVDEKLFF
>TRBJ2-3|NA|TRBD1|TRBV19
TGTGCCAGTAGTACGACAGGGGGCGGCACAGATACGCAGTATTTT
CASSTTGGGTDTQYF
>TRBJ1-1|NA|NA|TRBV5-6
TGTGCCAGCAGCTCGGAGAACACTGAAGCTTTCTTT
CASSSENTEAFF
>TRBJ2-1|NA|TRBD2|TRBV5-1
TGCGCCAGCAGCCTCGGGACTAGCGGATACAATGAGCAGTTCTTC
CASSLGTSGYNEQFF